The next 27 T cell receptor beta chains were all read from a single sample in a study of Ad26.COV2.S vaccination and SARS-CoV-2 variants (dated by TCRdb to about 2021). The sample's time point label, decoded: individuals recovered from natural SARS-CoV-2 infection. Libraries were made using the immunoSEQ multiplex PCR assay. TCRdb retrieved this table from immuneACCESS and kept in-frame rearrangements only. Not all clones are present; in checked studies, unresolved V genes account for under half, and no reason is known for the remainder. The sample table lists roughly 100,000 clones, around 81% of them with a count of one. The ten largest clones capture 17% of the sample. The specimen was peripheral blood, collected after recovery from COVID-19. Source of these receptors: a human donor who had recovered from COVID-19.

The gene calls are TRBV4-1 and TRBJ2-3, with no clear D. The CDR3 runs 15 residues. V lost 2 bases and J lost 1, with 10 bases in between. Germline assignment: CDR1 MGHRA and CDR2 YSYEKL. This chain's CDR3 is CASSQIPVRTDTQYF. CDR3 bases: TGCGCCAGCAGCCAAATCCCAGTACGCACAGATACGCAGTATTTT.

The V gene is TRBV28, the J gene TRBJ1-1, with D tentatively TRBD1 (5 bases). The germline V gene has CDR1 MDHEN and CDR2 SYDVKM. The V end was cut by 2 bases, the J end by 1 base, with 8 bases between. There are 14 residues in the CDR3. In DNA form, the CDR3 reads TGTGCCAGCAGTTTAGACAGCCCGAACACTGAAGCTTTCTTT. It encodes CASSLDSPNTEAFF. Combining the CDR3 with reference TRBV28 and TRBJ1-1 gives the whole variable domain DVKVTQSSRYLVKRTGEKVFLECVQDMDHENMFWYRQDPGLGLRLIYFSYDVKMKEKGDIPEGYSVSREKKERFSLILESASTNQTSMYLCASSLDSPNTEAFFGQGTRLTVV.

This rearrangement joins TRBV5-1 to TRBJ2-2; TRBD1 matches at 8 bases. This CDR3 region has 15 residues. The V and J ends lost 0 bases and 3 bases, in that order; junction bases with no gene match: 1. The germline CDR1 and CDR2 sequences are SGHRS and YFSETQ. The CDR3 region has the DNA TGCGCCAGCAGCTTGGGACAGGGGCACACCGGGGAGCTGTTTTTT. Protein sequence: CASSLGQGHTGELFF.

The V call is TRBV6-1, the J call TRBJ2-7, with D possibly matching TRBD1 (5 bases). V lost 3 bases and J 3 bases, leaving 15 bases between the germline ends. Germline V gene data show CDR1 as MNHNS and CDR2 as SASEGT. The CDR3 runs 15 residues. CDR3 coding DNA: TGTGCCAGCAGTGAGGGGCATTCGGGCTTCTACGAGCAGTACTTC. This sequence encodes CASSEGHSGFYEQYF.

The V gene is TRBV5-4, the J gene TRBJ1-4; TRBD1 is a possible D gene (6 bases). CDR1 and CDR2 from the germline V gene are SGHNT and YYREEE (reference sequence). The CDR3 has 14 residues. The germline V and J ends were trimmed by 4 bases and 3 bases, with 10 bases remaining between them. CDR3 protein: CASSTDRSNEKLFF. In DNA form, the CDR3 reads TGTGCCAGCAGCACTGACAGGTCTAATGAAAAACTGTTTTTT. Full variable domain (missing parts from reference TRBV5-4 and TRBJ1-4): ETGVTQSPTHLIKTRGQQVTLRCSSQSGHNTVSWYQQALGQGPQFIFQYYREEENGRGNFPPRFSGLQFPNYSSELNVNALELDDSALYLCASSTDRSNEKLFFGSGTQLSVL.

The rearrangement joins TRBV6-5 to TRBJ1-2, with 7 nucleotides matching TRBD1. The germline CDR1 and CDR2 sequences are MNHEY and SVGAGI. The CDR3 extends over 14 amino acids. The V segment lost 2 bases and the J segment 8 bases; nucleotides outside the gene matches: 8. The CDR3 nucleotides read TGTGCCAGCAGTTACGAGGAGGGGGCGCGAGGCTACACCTTC. Its protein product is CASSYEEGARGYTF.

The chain links TRBV6-5 to TRBJ2-1; 14 nucleotides line up with TRBD2. This CDR3 spans 15 amino acids. CDR1 and CDR2 from the germline V gene are MNHEY and SVGAGI. V lost 6 bases to trimming and J lost 6 bases; unmatched junction nucleotides: 4. The CDR3 loop reads CASSKTSGGGNEQFF. DNA of the CDR3: TGTGCCAGCAGCAAGACTAGCGGGGGGGGCAATGAGCAGTTCTTC.

In its sample, this clone was seen a few times. The rearrangement uses TRBV5-1 and TRBJ1-2; D unresolved. This CDR3 is 13 amino acids long. V gave up 0 bases and J gave up 6 bases, with 9 bases separating them. Germline V CDR1 and CDR2: SGHRS, YFSETQ. CDR3 DNA: TGCGCCAGCAGCTTGGCCGGGGAACATGGCTACACCTTC. Residues: CASSLAGEHGYTF.

The chain joins TRBV6-6 to TRBJ2-1; weak D call: TRBD1 (6 bases). The ends were cut back, 2 bases at V and 9 bases at J, with 11 bases in the middle. CDR3 length: 13 amino acids. Per the germline V gene, CDR1 is MNHNY and CDR2 is SVGAGI (reference sequence). In DNA form, the CDR3 reads TGTGCCAGCAGTTACACAGGGAAGAGTGAGCAGTTCTTC. Its protein product is CASSYTGKSEQFF.

The V and J genes are TRBV19 and TRBJ2-7; 8 bases align to TRBD2. V was clipped by 6 bases and J by 3 bases; unmatched bases: 19. The germline gives CDR1 LNHDA, CDR2 SQIVND (reference sequence). This CDR3 comprises 18 residues. CDR3 region: CASRSRFPAGAQDYEQYF. The CDR3 nucleotides are TGTGCCAGTAGAAGTAGATTCCCAGCGGGGGCCCAGGACTACGAGCAGTACTTC.

V usage is TRBV7-9 and J usage is TRBJ1-3; D uncertain. This CDR3 is 17 amino acids long. Germline loops: CDR1 SEHNR, CDR2 FQNEAQ (reference sequence). V lost 1 base to trimming and J lost 0 bases, with 13 bases between them. The chain's CDR3 is CASSLGTGRASGNTIYF. Here the CDR3 DNA reads TGTGCCAGCAGCTTAGGTACGGGTCGGGCCTCTGGAAACACCATATATTTT. Drawing the rest from reference TRBV7-9 and TRBJ1-3, the complete variable domain is DTGVSQNPRHKITKRGQNVTFRCDPISEHNRLYWYRQTLGQGPEFLTYFQNEAQLEKSRLLSDRFSAERPKGSFSTLEIQRTEQGDSAMYLCASSLGTGRASGNTIYFGEGSWLTVV.

This chain uses TRBV19 with TRBJ1-2; no clear D gene. V was shortened by 3 bases and J by 0 bases, with 8 bases between the two germline ends. This CDR3 comprises 14 residues. Germline V lookup: CDR1 LNHDA, CDR2 SQIVND (reference sequence). Here the CDR3 reads CASSIGGTNYGYTF. The CDR3, as DNA: TGTGCCAGTAGTATTGGTGGGACTAACTATGGCTACACCTTC. Supplemented by reference TRBV19 and TRBJ1-2, the full variable domain reads DGGITQSPKYLFRKEGQNVTLSCEQNLNHDAMYWYRQDPGQGLRLIYYSQIVNDFQKGDIAEGYSVSREKKESFPLTVTSAQKNPTAFYLCASSIGGTNYGYTFGSGTRLTVV.

The J gene is TRBJ1-1, the V gene TRBV19; D not resolved. V was cut by 0 bases and J by 7 bases, with 3 bases left in between. The CDR3 has 11 residues. The germline gives CDR1 LNHDA, CDR2 SQIVND (reference sequence). DNA for the CDR3: TGTGCCAGTAGTATAGAACTTGAAGCTTTCTTT. The encoded protein is CASSIELEAFF.

The chain carries TRBV6-5 and TRBJ1-5; D perhaps matches TRBD1 (6 bases). V was pared by 7 bases and J by 4 bases, with 14 bases between. The CDR3 contains 14 residues. CDR1 MNHEY and CDR2 SVGAGI come from the germline V gene. The CDR3 DNA sequence: TGTGCCAGCACCATCCTGACAGGTAATCAGCCCCAGCATTTT. Translation: CASTILTGNQPQHF.

V and J are TRBV7-2 and TRBJ2-1; the match to TRBD1 covers 7 bases. Germline lookup yields CDR1 SGHTA and CDR2 FQGNSA. V lost 4 bases, J lost 4 bases, and 7 bases stayed unmatched. This CDR3 contains 15 residues. DNA for the CDR3: TGTGCCAGCAGCTATACGACAGGGAATTACAATGAGCAGTTCTTC. Its translation is CASSYTTGNYNEQFF.

The V call is TRBV4-3, the J call TRBJ2-7; D ambiguous. V lost 2 bases and J lost 5, with 10 bases in between. CDR3 length: 13 residues. The germline CDR1 and CDR2 sequences are LGHNA and YSLEER. CDR3 sequence: CASSQSYGDEQYF. The CDR3, as DNA: TGCGCCAGCAGCCAATCTTACGGAGACGAGCAGTACTTC.

The rearrangement joins TRBV28 to TRBJ1-2; 7 positions match TRBD1. Germline loops: CDR1 MDHEN, CDR2 SYDVKM. J gave up 1 base and V 4 bases, and 12 bases lay outside the gene matches. This CDR3 has 17 amino acids. Written as DNA, the CDR3 is TGTGCCAGCAGTTGGACAGGAGGCCATCGGGGTAACTATGGCTACACCTTC. Its protein is CASSWTGGHRGNYGYTF.

This clone was seen a handful of times. The rearrangement uses TRBV6-5 and TRBJ1-1; 7 nucleotides line up with TRBD1. CDR1 MNHEY and CDR2 SVGAGI come from the germline V gene. V was clipped by 8 bases and J by 4 bases; unmatched bases: 4. The CDR3 is 12 amino acids. The CDR3 DNA sequence: TGTGCCAGCCTCCAGGGGGGCACTGAAGCTTTCTTT. Its translation: CASLQGGTEAFF.

This chain joins TRBV30 and TRBJ1-5, with TRBD1 identical over 7 bases. The ends lost 2 bases at V and 4 bases at J; junction bases unmatched: 5. The CDR3 consists of 14 residues. Germline CDR1 reads GTSNPN; CDR2 reads SVGIG (reference sequence). CDR3 coding DNA: TGTGCCTGGAGTCTAGGGACAGCTAATCAGCCCCAGCATTTT. This gives the protein CAWSLGTANQPQHF.

This sequence joins TRBV10-3 and TRBJ2-5, with 9 bases identical to TRBD2. V shed 10 bases, J shed 5 bases, and the junction held 2 bases outside the gene matches. The germline gives CDR1 ENHRY, CDR2 SYGVKD. The CDR3 length is 11 residues. Written as DNA, the CDR3 is TGTGCCACGAGCGGGGGGGAGACCCAGTACTTC. Translation: CATSGGETQYF.

The genes are TRBV25-1 and TRBJ2-1; D is unresolved. Germline CDR1 reads MGHDK; CDR2 reads SYGVNS. V lost 2 bases and J lost 6, with 14 bases in between. The CDR3 sequence is 15 residues long. CDR3 bases: TGTGCCAGCAGTGAAGTCGGTTCTCGGCTCAATGAGCAGTTCTTC. Encoded protein: CASSEVGSRLNEQFF.

This chain uses TRBV10-3 with TRBJ2-3; 9 nucleotides line up with TRBD2. The CDR3 spans 14 residues. Germline CDR1 is ENHRY and CDR2 is SYGVKD. The ends lost 10 bases at V and 0 bases at J; junction bases unmatched: 5. The chain's CDR3 is CATKRGVSTDTQYF. CDR3 nucleotide sequence: TGTGCCACCAAGCGGGGGGTTAGCACAGATACGCAGTATTTT.

The rearrangement uses TRBV7-9 and TRBJ2-1, with no clear D. With 3 bases removed from V and 8 bases from J, the gap between germline ends came to 8 bases. This CDR3 is built from 12 residues. CDR1 and CDR2 (germline): SEHNR, FQNEAQ (reference sequence). The CDR3 bases are TGTGCCAGCAGCTTGATGTTCCATGAGCAGTTCTTC. Amino acids: CASSLMFHEQFF.

V and J are TRBV4-1 and TRBJ2-7; tentative D call: TRBD2 (6 bases). Germline V gene lookup returns CDR1 MGHRA and CDR2 YSYEKL. V dropped 6 bases and J dropped 0 bases, with 18 bases sitting between them. This CDR3 contains 16 residues. The CDR3 here is CASSPEPGASSYEQYF. CDR3 sequence (DNA): TGCGCCAGCAGTCCAGAACCGGGAGCAAGCTCCTACGAGCAGTACTTC.

The V call is TRBV9, the J call TRBJ2-4; 11 bases align to TRBD2. This CDR3 is 17 amino acids long. Trimming at V came to 3 bases and at J to 0 bases, leaving 5 bases not matched to a gene. Germline V CDR1 and CDR2: SGDLS, YYNGEE. The CDR3 DNA follows: TGTGCCAGCAGCGCCCCTAGCGGGGGGTCAGCCAAAAACATTCAGTACTTC. Its protein product is CASSAPSGGSAKNIQYF.

This rearrangement joins TRBV18 to TRBJ2-1, with no clear D. Germline V gene data show CDR1 as KGHSH and CDR2 as LQKENI. V was pared by 2 bases and J by 6 bases, with 14 bases between. The CDR3 has 15 amino acids. CDR3 coding DNA: TGTGCCAGCTCACCATTGAGTACGTTTTCCAATGAGCAGTTCTTC. Its translation: CASSPLSTFSNEQFF.

The sample holds a few counts of this clone. This CDR3 reads CASSAQGNEQFF. CDR3 DNA: TGTGCCAGTAGTGCTCAGGGCAATGAGCAGTTCTTC. The J gene is TRBJ2-1, the V gene TRBV19, with D perhaps TRBD1 (5 bases). The CDR3 runs 12 residues. The V end lost 5 bases, the J end lost 6 bases, and 8 bases lay between the germline ends. Germline-derived CDR1 and CDR2 are LNHDA and SQIVND (reference sequence).